Below are 31 T cell receptor beta chains sequenced from a single sample in a study of neoadjuvant anti-PD-1 for oral cavity cancer. Assay used: immunoSEQ multiplex PCR; TCRdb lists only in-frame clones, some missing. Here the sample spans around 68,000 clones, roughly 90% being singletons. Documented time point: after neoadjuvant nivolumab, at surgical resection. The source was PBMCs, collected after nivolumab (anti-PD-1) treatment. Source of these receptors: a person aged 40 to 85 with oral cavity squamous cell carcinoma.

CDR3 sequence: CASSFLVPQGEQYF. In DNA, the CDR3 is TGTGCCAGCAGCTTTTTAGTCCCCCAAGGCGAGCAGTACTTC. The chain recombines TRBV11-2 with TRBJ2-7; D is unclear. Trimming removed 3 bases at V and 6 bases at J, with 15 bases between. The germline gives CDR1 SGHAT, CDR2 FQNNGV. The CDR3 totals 14 residues. The complete variable domain, with remaining parts taken from reference TRBV11-2 and TRBJ2-7, reads EAGVAQSPRYKIIEKRQSVAFWCNPISGHATLYWYQQILGQGPKLLIQFQNNGVVDDSQLPKDRFSAERLKGVDSTLKIQPAKLEDSAVYLCASSFLVPQGEQYFGPGTRLTVT.

This chain joins TRBV7-9 and TRBJ1-4; 9 bases are a match to TRBD1. Germline CDR1 is SEHNR and CDR2 is FQNEAQ (reference sequence). The CDR3 loop spans 14 amino acids. V lost 5 bases and J lost 8; bases outside the gene matches: 6. CDR3 coding DNA: TGTGCCAGCAGCCAGGACAGGGGTGGCGAAAAACTGTTTTTT. Protein product: CASSQDRGGEKLFF.

This clone was picked up one time. This chain links TRBV6-4 with TRBJ2-3, with 8 positions matching TRBD2. Germline lookup yields CDR1 MRHNA and CDR2 SNTAGT. This CDR3 comprises 15 residues. V was clipped by 3 bases and J by 2 bases; unmatched bases: 4. CDR3 bases: TGTGCCAGCAGTGAGGCCGGGGGGGCCACAGATACGCAGTATTTT. Amino acids: CASSEAGGATDTQYF.

This rearrangement joins TRBV27 to TRBJ1-2; D remains ambiguous. Trimming left V 3 bases short and J 3 bases short, with 8 bases between. Looked up from germline, CDR1 is MNHEY and CDR2 is SMNVEV (reference sequence). CDR3 length: 13 amino acids. CDR3 coding DNA: TGTGCCAGCAGTTTCAAGGAGCACTATGGCTACACCTTC. This sequence encodes CASSFKEHYGYTF.

The chain couples TRBV11-2 to TRBJ2-7; D remains ambiguous. V was pared by 0 bases and J by 5 bases, with 8 bases between. From germline, CDR1 is SGHAT and CDR2 FQNNGV. CDR3 size: 13 residues. For the CDR3, the DNA is TGTGCCAGCAGCTTAGATCGAGCGCACGAGCAGTACTTC. Translating it yields CASSLDRAHEQYF. Drawing the rest from reference TRBV11-2 and TRBJ2-7, the complete variable domain is EAGVAQSPRYKIIEKRQSVAFWCNPISGHATLYWYQQILGQGPKLLIQFQNNGVVDDSQLPKDRFSAERLKGVDSTLKIQPAKLEDSAVYLCASSLDRAHEQYFGPGTRLTVT.

This sequence joins TRBV19 and TRBJ1-2; D is possibly TRBD1 (5 bases). This CDR3 contains 12 residues. Trimming removed 6 bases at V and 7 bases at J, with 12 bases between. Germline V gene data show CDR1 as LNHDA and CDR2 as SQIVND (reference sequence). The CDR3 sequence: CASSPQGIGYTF. The CDR3 DNA reads TGTGCCAGTAGCCCCCAGGGAATTGGCTACACCTTC.

The rearrangement uses TRBV9 and TRBJ2-3; D gene unclear. The length of the CDR3 is 13 residues. CDR1 is SGDLS, CDR2 YYNGEE, per germline. Trimming stripped 0 bases from V and 2 bases from J, with 4 bases between. The chain's CDR3 is CASSVVSTDTQYF. The DNA for the CDR3 is TGTGCCAGCAGCGTAGTGTCCACAGATACGCAGTATTTT.

The chain uses TRBV25-1 and TRBJ1-3; tentatively, D is TRBD1 (5 bases). The CDR3 runs to 15 residues. Germline loops: CDR1 MGHDK, CDR2 SYGVNS. With 5 bases removed from V and 0 bases from J, the gap between germline ends came to 11 bases. CDR3: CASSPQGPSGNTIYF. The CDR3 bases are TGTGCCAGCAGTCCGCAGGGACCCTCTGGAAACACCATATATTTT.

V and J are TRBV25-1 and TRBJ2-5, with no clear D. CDR1 MGHDK and CDR2 SYGVNS come from the germline V gene. This CDR3 spans 16 amino acids. V lost 4 bases and J 4 bases, leaving 19 bases between the germline ends. CDR3 amino acids: CASSVQYTTLRETQYF. The CDR3, as DNA: TGTGCCAGCAGTGTCCAATACACTACCCTTCGAGAGACCCAGTACTTC. The whole variable domain, filled in from reference TRBV25-1 and TRBJ2-5, reads EADIYQTPRYLVIGTGKKITLECSQTMGHDKMYWYQQDPGMELHLIHYSYGVNSTEKGDLSSESTVSRIRTEHFPLTLESARPSHTSQYLCASSVQYTTLRETQYFGPGTRLLVL.

V is TRBV30 and J is TRBJ2-1, with 14 bases aligning to TRBD2. Germline CDR1 is GTSNPN and CDR2 is SVGIG (reference sequence). The CDR3 spans 16 residues. The ends lost 3 bases at V and 10 bases at J; junction bases unmatched: 11. This CDR3 is CAWRPRLAGGEPEQFF. The DNA for the CDR3 is TGTGCCTGGAGACCCAGACTAGCGGGAGGGGAACCAGAGCAGTTCTTC.

V gene TRBV9 combines with J gene TRBJ2-1, with 10 nucleotides matching TRBD2. CDR1 and CDR2 from the germline V gene are SGDLS and YYNGEE. Unmatched junction bases numbered 5, after V lost 1 base and J lost 7 bases. This CDR3 has 15 residues. The CDR3 loop is CASSVLAGVQNEQFF. In DNA form, the CDR3 reads TGTGCCAGCAGCGTACTAGCGGGGGTTCAGAATGAGCAGTTCTTC.

This chain uses TRBV7-3 with TRBJ2-3; possibly TRBD1 for D (5 bases). Per germline, CDR1 SGHTA and CDR2 FQGTGA. The CDR3 is 13 residues long. The ends were cut back, 4 bases at V and 4 bases at J, with 9 bases in the middle. Here the CDR3 reads CASSSKGADTQYF. CDR3 coding DNA: TGTGCCAGCAGCTCGAAAGGGGCAGATACGCAGTATTTT.

This rearrangement joins TRBV6-4 to TRBJ2-1; TRBD2 aligns across 8 bases. V was pared by 0 bases and J by 5 bases, with 6 bases of the junction left unmatched. Germline CDR1 reads MRHNA; CDR2 reads SNTAGT. The CDR3 contains 16 residues. The chain's CDR3 is CASSDSFGRADNEQFF. CDR3 DNA sequence: TGTGCCAGCAGTGACTCTTTCGGGAGGGCGGACAATGAGCAGTTCTTC.

This rearrangement joins TRBV5-1 to TRBJ2-7, with D perhaps matching TRBD2 (5 bases). Germline V gives CDR1 SGHRS, CDR2 YFSETQ. The CDR3 is 15 amino acids. V gave up 0 bases and J gave up 2 bases, with 12 bases separating them. CDR3 sequence: CASSLVPTTAYEQYF. CDR3 bases: TGCGCCAGCAGCTTGGTACCGACTACTGCCTACGAGCAGTACTTC.

The rearrangement joins TRBV11-2 to TRBJ1-1; D ambiguous. The CDR3 runs 15 residues. Between the trimmed V and J ends, which lost 0 bases and 4 bases, there was a span of 12 bases. Germline V gives CDR1 SGHAT, CDR2 FQNNGV. The CDR3 protein is CASSLEAGLGTEAFF. For the CDR3, the DNA is TGTGCCAGCAGCTTAGAGGCTGGGCTGGGCACTGAAGCTTTCTTT.

This sequence joins TRBV2 and TRBJ2-1; tentatively, D is TRBD2 (5 bases). The CDR3 extends over 18 amino acids. Germline V gene lookup returns CDR1 SNHLY and CDR2 FYNNEI. V lost 0 bases, J lost 4 bases, and 19 bases lay in between. The CDR3 DNA sequence: TGTGCCAGCAGTGAAGCTCGAGGGATCCCACCTTCTTACAATGAGCAGTTCTTC. Protein sequence: CASSEARGIPPSYNEQFF.

The chain carries TRBV7-9 and TRBJ1-2, with D tentatively TRBD1 (6 bases). Trimming stripped 0 bases from V and 8 bases from J, with 10 bases between. CDR1 and CDR2 from the germline V gene are SEHNR and FQNEAQ (reference sequence). This CDR3 contains 13 residues. The CDR3 protein is CASSLARQGGYTF. The CDR3 DNA reads TGTGCCAGCAGCTTAGCGCGGCAGGGGGGCTACACCTTC. The complete variable domain, with remaining parts taken from reference TRBV7-9 and TRBJ1-2, reads DTGVSQNPRHKITKRGQNVTFRCDPISEHNRLYWYRQTLGQGPEFLTYFQNEAQLEKSRLLSDRFSAERPKGSFSTLEIQRTEQGDSAMYLCASSLARQGGYTFGSGTRLTVV.

The CDR3 protein is CASSGPSLNTEAFF. DNA of the CDR3: TGTGCCAGCAGTGGACCTTCACTGAACACTGAAGCTTTCTTT. The rearrangement uses TRBV6-1 and TRBJ1-1; no clear D gene. This CDR3 is built from 14 residues. Germline V gene data show CDR1 as MNHNS and CDR2 as SASEGT. V lost 4 bases and J 0 bases, leaving 9 bases between the germline ends.

The chain joins TRBV4-1 to TRBJ2-5; no reliable D call. V was cut by 1 base and J by 5 bases, with 14 bases left in between. Germline values: CDR1 MGHRA, CDR2 YSYEKL. The CDR3 sequence is 15 residues long. The CDR3 loop is CASSQVFGERETQYF. DNA for the CDR3: TGCGCCAGCAGCCAAGTTTTTGGGGAACGTGAGACCCAGTACTTC.

The chain recombines TRBV30 with TRBJ2-7; D might be TRBD1 (5 bases). The CDR3 contains 12 residues. Germline V gives CDR1 GTSNPN, CDR2 SVGIG (reference sequence). V was clipped by 6 bases and J by 2 bases, with 11 bases between them. The CDR3 here is CACQDNTYEQYF. In DNA form, the CDR3 reads TGTGCCTGTCAGGACAATACCTACGAGCAGTACTTC.

The J gene is TRBJ2-3, the V gene TRBV27; 8 bases fit TRBD2. V was pared by 7 bases and J by 0 bases, with 9 bases of the junction left unmatched. Germline V gives CDR1 MNHEY, CDR2 SMNVEV (reference sequence). The CDR3 extends over 16 amino acids. This CDR3 reads CASTLRASGSTDTQYF. The CDR3, as DNA: TGTGCCAGCACCCTTCGTGCTAGCGGGAGCACAGATACGCAGTATTTT.

The V gene is TRBV30, the J gene TRBJ2-7; 9 bases are shared with TRBD1. Germline CDR1 and CDR2: GTSNPN and SVGIG (reference sequence). The J segment lost 11 bases and the V segment lost 0 bases, leaving 2 bases of the junction unmatched. The CDR3 is 11 residues long. CDR3 in amino acids: CAWSVRDREYF. CDR3 nucleotide sequence: TGTGCCTGGAGTGTAAGGGACAGGGAGTACTTC. Looking up the rest from reference TRBV30 and TRBJ2-7 gives the full variable domain: SQTIHQWPATLVQPVGSPLSLECTVEGTSNPNLYWYRQAAGRGLQLLFYSVGIGQISSEVPQNLSASRPQDRQFILSSKKLLLSDSGFYLCAWSVRDREYFGPGTRLTVT.

The chain is built from TRBV7-9 and TRBJ2-6; 8 bases map to TRBD1. The CDR3 consists of 16 residues. V lost 6 bases to trimming and J lost 2 bases; unmatched junction nucleotides: 6. Germline V lookup: CDR1 SEHNR, CDR2 FQNEAQ (reference sequence). CDR3 region: CASRRTRGPGANVLTF. CDR3 coding DNA: TGTGCCAGCAGAAGAACCAGGGGGCCTGGGGCCAACGTCCTGACTTTC. The variable domain in full, completed from reference TRBV7-9 and TRBJ2-6, reads DTGVSQNPRHKITKRGQNVTFRCDPISEHNRLYWYRQTLGQGPEFLTYFQNEAQLEKSRLLSDRFSAERPKGSFSTLEIQRTEQGDSAMYLCASRRTRGPGANVLTFGAGSRLTVL.

This chain connects TRBV11-2 to TRBJ2-3; D is ambiguous. Germline CDR1 SGHAT, CDR2 FQNNGV. Trimming stripped 0 bases from V and 0 bases from J, with 4 bases between. The CDR3 is 14 amino acids. CDR3 sequence reads: CASSLEVSTDTQYF. The CDR3, as DNA: TGTGCCAGCAGCTTAGAGGTTAGCACAGATACGCAGTATTTT.

The chain is built from TRBV5-1 and TRBJ1-2; D is uncertain. This CDR3 has 13 residues. Germline V gives CDR1 SGHRS, CDR2 YFSETQ. Trimming pared 0 bases from V and 4 bases from J, leaving 7 bases between. Written as DNA, the CDR3 is TGCGCCAGCAGCTTGGACAGAACCTATGGCTACACCTTC. This translates into CASSLDRTYGYTF.

The sample holds a few counts of this clone. The chain recombines TRBV27 with TRBJ2-1; D possibly corresponds to TRBD1 (5 bases). Germline CDR1 and CDR2: MNHEY and SMNVEV (reference sequence). V was shortened by 7 bases and J by 6 bases, with 16 bases between the two germline ends. CDR3 length: 14 residues. CDR3 protein: CASTSGRQINEQFF. CDR3 DNA: TGTGCCAGCACCTCCGGCCGACAGATCAATGAGCAGTTCTTC.

The rearrangement joins TRBV9 to TRBJ2-3, with D tentatively TRBD2 (5 bases). Germline V CDR1 and CDR2: SGDLS, YYNGEE. There are 14 residues in the CDR3. V lost 2 bases, J lost 3 bases, and 10 bases lay in between. The DNA of the CDR3 is TGTGCCAGCAGCGTTAGCGCCAGGACAGATACGCAGTATTTT. This codes for CASSVSARTDTQYF. The whole variable domain, remainder taken from reference TRBV9 and TRBJ2-3, is DSGVTQTPKHLITATGQRVTLRCSPRSGDLSVYWYQQSLDQGLQFLIQYYNGEERAKGNILERFSAQQFPDLHSELNLSSLELGDSALYFCASSVSARTDTQYFGPGTRLTVL.

The V call is TRBV15, the J call TRBJ1-5, with 8 positions matching TRBD1. CDR3 length equals 15 residues. V trimming: 6 bases; J trimming: 5 bases; junction bases outside the gene matches: 9. Germline V gene data show CDR1 as LNHNV and CDR2 as YYDKDF (reference sequence). This chain's CDR3 is CATRGDRRNDQPQHF. CDR3 in DNA: TGTGCCACCAGGGGGGACAGGCGAAATGATCAGCCCCAGCATTTT.

This chain uses TRBV7-3 with TRBJ1-1; D might be TRBD1 (5 bases). The germline V gene encodes CDR1 SGHTA and CDR2 FQGTGA. Trimming took off 4 bases at V and 1 base at J, with 7 bases between the two ends. The CDR3 totals 13 residues. CDR3 protein: CASSSTGNTEAFF. In DNA form, the CDR3 reads TGTGCCAGCAGCTCTACAGGGAACACTGAAGCTTTCTTT.

The V and J genes are TRBV29-1 and TRBJ1-2; D not resolved. Germline V gives CDR1 SQVTM, CDR2 ANQGSEA. CDR3 length: 11 residues. V was shortened by 6 bases and J by 7 bases, with 12 bases between the two germline ends. The CDR3 spells CSVLYGSGYTF. CDR3 coding DNA: TGCAGCGTACTCTATGGTAGTGGCTACACCTTC.

A single count supports this clone. This chain joins TRBV2 and TRBJ2-1; TRBD2 might be the D (6 bases). The CDR3 contains 11 residues. Trimming cost V 8 bases and J 10 bases, with 12 bases left between them. Germline V gene data show CDR1 as SNHLY and CDR2 as FYNNEI. CDR3 amino acids: CASSPRDEQFF. CDR3 DNA sequence: TGTGCCAGCTCTCCGCGGGACGAGCAGTTCTTC.